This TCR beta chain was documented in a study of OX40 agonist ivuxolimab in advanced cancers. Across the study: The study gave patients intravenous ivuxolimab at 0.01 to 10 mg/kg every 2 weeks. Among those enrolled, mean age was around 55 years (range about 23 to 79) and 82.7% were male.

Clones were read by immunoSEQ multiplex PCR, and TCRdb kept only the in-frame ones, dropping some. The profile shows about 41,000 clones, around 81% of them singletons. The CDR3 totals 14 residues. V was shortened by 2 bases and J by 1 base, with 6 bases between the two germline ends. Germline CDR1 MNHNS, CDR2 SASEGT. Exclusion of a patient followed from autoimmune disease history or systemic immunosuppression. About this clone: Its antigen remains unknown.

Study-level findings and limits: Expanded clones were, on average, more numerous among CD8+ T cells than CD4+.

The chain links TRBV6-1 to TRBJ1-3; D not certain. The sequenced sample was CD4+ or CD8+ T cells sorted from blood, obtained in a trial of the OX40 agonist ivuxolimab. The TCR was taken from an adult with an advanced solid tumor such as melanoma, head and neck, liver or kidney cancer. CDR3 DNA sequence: TGTGCCAGCAGTGAAATCTGGTCTGGAAACACCATATATTTT. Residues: CASSEIWSGNTIYF.